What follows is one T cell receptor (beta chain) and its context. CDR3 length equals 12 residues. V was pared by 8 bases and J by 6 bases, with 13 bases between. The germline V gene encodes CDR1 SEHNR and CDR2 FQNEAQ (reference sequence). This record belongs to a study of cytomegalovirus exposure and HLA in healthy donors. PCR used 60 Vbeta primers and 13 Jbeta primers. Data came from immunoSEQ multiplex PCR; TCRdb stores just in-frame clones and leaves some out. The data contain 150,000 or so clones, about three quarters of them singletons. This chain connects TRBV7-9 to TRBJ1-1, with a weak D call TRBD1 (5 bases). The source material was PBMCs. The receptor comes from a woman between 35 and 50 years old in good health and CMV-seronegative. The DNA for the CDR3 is TGTGCCAGCCAGGGTAGGAGGGCTGAAGCTTTCTTT. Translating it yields CASQGRRAEAFF.